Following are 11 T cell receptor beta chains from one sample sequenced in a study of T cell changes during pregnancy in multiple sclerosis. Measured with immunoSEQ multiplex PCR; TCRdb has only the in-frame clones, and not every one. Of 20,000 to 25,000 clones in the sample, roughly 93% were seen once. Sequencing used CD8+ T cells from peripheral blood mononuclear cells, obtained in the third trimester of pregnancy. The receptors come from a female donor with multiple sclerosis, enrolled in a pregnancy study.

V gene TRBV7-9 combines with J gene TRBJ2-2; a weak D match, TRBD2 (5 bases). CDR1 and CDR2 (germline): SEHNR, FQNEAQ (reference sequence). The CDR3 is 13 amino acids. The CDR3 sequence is CALPGVATGELFF. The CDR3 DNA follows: TGTGCTCTGCCCGGGGTAGCGACCGGGGAGCTGTTTTTT.

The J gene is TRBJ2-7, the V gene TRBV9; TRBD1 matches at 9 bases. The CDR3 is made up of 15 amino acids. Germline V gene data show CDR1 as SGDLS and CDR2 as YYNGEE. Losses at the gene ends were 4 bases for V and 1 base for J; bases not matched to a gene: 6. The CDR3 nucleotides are TGTGCCAGCAGCTTTCCCGGGACAGGGTCCTACGAGCAGTACTTC. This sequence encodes CASSFPGTGSYEQYF.

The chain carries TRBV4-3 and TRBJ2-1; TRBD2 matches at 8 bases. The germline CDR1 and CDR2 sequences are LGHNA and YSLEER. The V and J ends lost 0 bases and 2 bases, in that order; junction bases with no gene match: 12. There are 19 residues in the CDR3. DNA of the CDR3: TGCGCCAGCAGCCAAGATGGGAGCGGGGGCCAATCCCCCTACAATGAGCAGTTCTTC. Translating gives CASSQDGSGGQSPYNEQFF.

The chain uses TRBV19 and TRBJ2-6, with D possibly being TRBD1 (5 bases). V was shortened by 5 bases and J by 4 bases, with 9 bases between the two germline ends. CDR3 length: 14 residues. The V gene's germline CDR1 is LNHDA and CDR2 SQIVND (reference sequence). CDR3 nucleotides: TGTGCCAGTAGTCAGGGATCCGGGGCCAACGTCCTGACTTTC. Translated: CASSQGSGANVLTF.

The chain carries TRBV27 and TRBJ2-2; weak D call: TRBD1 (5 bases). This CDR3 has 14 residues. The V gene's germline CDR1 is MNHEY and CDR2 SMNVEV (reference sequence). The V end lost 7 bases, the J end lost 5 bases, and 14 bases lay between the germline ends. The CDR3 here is CASTKAGRTGELFF. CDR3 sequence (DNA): TGTGCCAGCACCAAGGCAGGGCGGACCGGGGAGCTGTTTTTT.

The CDR3 region is CASSLQGSGNTIYF. CDR3 bases: TGTGCCAGCAGCCTTCAGGGATCTGGAAACACCATATATTTT. The chain is built from TRBV19 and TRBJ1-3; TRBD1 might be the D (5 bases). The CDR3 contains 14 residues. The V gene lost 9 bases and the J gene lost 1 base, with 13 bases spanning the gap. Germline-derived CDR1 and CDR2 are LNHDA and SQIVND (reference sequence).

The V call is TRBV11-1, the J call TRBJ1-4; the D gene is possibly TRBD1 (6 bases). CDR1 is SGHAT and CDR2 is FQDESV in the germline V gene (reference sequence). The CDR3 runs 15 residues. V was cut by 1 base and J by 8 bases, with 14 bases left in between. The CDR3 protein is CASSLVDSPAEKLFF. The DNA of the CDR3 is TGTGCCAGCAGCTTAGTGGACAGTCCAGCAGAAAAACTGTTTTTT.

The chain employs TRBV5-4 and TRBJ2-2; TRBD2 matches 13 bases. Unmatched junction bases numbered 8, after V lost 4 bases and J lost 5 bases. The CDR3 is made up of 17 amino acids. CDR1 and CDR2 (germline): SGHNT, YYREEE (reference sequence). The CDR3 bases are TGTGCCAGCAGCCCGACTAGCGGGGGGTATCAGACCGGGGAGCTGTTTTTT. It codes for CASSPTSGGYQTGELFF.

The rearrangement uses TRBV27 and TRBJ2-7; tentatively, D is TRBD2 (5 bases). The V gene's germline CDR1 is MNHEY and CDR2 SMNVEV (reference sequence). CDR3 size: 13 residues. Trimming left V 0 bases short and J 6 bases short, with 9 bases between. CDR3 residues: CASSLSELVEQYF. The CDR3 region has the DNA TGTGCCAGCAGTTTATCTGAACTAGTCGAGCAGTACTTC.

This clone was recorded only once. The CDR3 sequence is CASSSPGLATPGTYNEQFF. CDR3 nucleotide sequence: TGTGCCAGCAGCTCCCCGGGACTAGCCACACCGGGGACCTACAATGAGCAGTTCTTC. The chain links TRBV7-2 to TRBJ2-1; 9 bases align to TRBD2. There are 19 residues in the CDR3. The germline V gene encodes CDR1 SGHTA and CDR2 FQGNSA. V dropped 4 bases and J dropped 2; count of bases not matched to a gene: 15.

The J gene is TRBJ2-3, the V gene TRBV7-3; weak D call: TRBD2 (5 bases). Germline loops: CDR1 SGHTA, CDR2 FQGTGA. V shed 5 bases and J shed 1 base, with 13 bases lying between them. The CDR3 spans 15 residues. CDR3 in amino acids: CASSDENGGTDTQYF. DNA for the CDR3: TGTGCCAGCAGCGACGAAAACGGGGGCACAGATACGCAGTATTTT.